Each of the 17 T cell receptor beta chains below was sequenced from the same sample in a study of blood T cell repertoires in COVID-19. TCRdb keeps only in-frame clones here, not all; method: immunoSEQ multiplex PCR. Among 35,000 to 45,000 clones listed, 79% were seen once. Input material: peripheral blood. These receptors originate from a woman older than 75 with acute or convalescent COVID-19.

The genes are TRBV27 and TRBJ2-4; 8 bases map to TRBD1. J was trimmed by 14 bases and V by 7 bases; bases with no gene match: 10. Germline V gene sequence: CDR1 MNHEY, CDR2 SMNVEV (reference sequence). CDR3 size: 12 residues. CDR3: CASILPKQGEYF. DNA for the CDR3: TGTGCCAGCATCCTCCCCAAACAGGGGGAGTACTTC.

The J gene is TRBJ2-5, the V gene TRBV4-3; 9 nucleotides match TRBD1. Germline V CDR1 and CDR2: LGHNA, YSLEER. Trimming removed 1 base from V and 8 bases from J; junction bases left unmatched: 14. CDR3 length equals 17 residues. CDR3 DNA sequence: TGCGCCAGCAGCCAAGCAAGTACGGGACAGGGAAGGGGTACCCAGTACTTC. Its protein is CASSQASTGQGRGTQYF.

The rearrangement joins TRBV29-1 to TRBJ2-4, with D perhaps matching TRBD1 (5 bases). Between the trimmed V and J ends, which lost 4 bases and 8 bases, there was a span of 15 bases. This CDR3 spans 13 amino acids. The germline gives CDR1 SQVTM, CDR2 ANQGSEA. CDR3 sequence (DNA): TGCAGCGTTGGACAGCTGCAAGGGGACATTCAGTACTTC. Its translation: CSVGQLQGDIQYF.

The chain has TRBV6-5 and TRBJ2-2, with 8 nucleotides matching TRBD2. V dropped 6 bases and J dropped 6; count of bases not matched to a gene: 9. Germline V CDR1 and CDR2: MNHEY, SVGAGI. CDR3 length equals 15 residues. CDR3 amino acids: CASRTSGRRAGELFF. The DNA of the CDR3 is TGTGCCAGCAGGACAAGCGGGAGAAGGGCCGGGGAGCTGTTTTTT.

CDR3 region: CASRAQRTEAFF. The CDR3 coding sequence is TGTGCCAGCAGGGCCCAGAGGACTGAAGCTTTCTTT. The J gene is TRBJ1-1, the V gene TRBV6-5; the D is unclear. Looked up from germline, CDR1 is MNHEY and CDR2 is SVGAGI. This CDR3 has 12 amino acids. Trimming took off 6 bases at V and 5 bases at J, with 10 bases between the two ends.

This chain links TRBV3-1 (or the pseudogene TRBV3-2) with TRBJ2-6; D not certain. The CDR3 sequence is 16 residues long. V shed 0 bases and J shed 0 bases, with 6 bases lying between them. The germline CDR1 and CDR2 sequences are LGHDT and YNNKEL (reference sequence). For the CDR3, the DNA is TGTGCCAGCAGCCAAGATCACAGCTCTGGGGCCAACGTCCTGACTTTC. This codes for CASSQDHSSGANVLTF.

This chain uses TRBV6-1 with TRBJ2-3, with TRBD1 identical over 7 bases. J lost 6 bases, V lost 3 bases, and 6 bases had no gene match. Germline CDR1 is MNHNS and CDR2 is SASEGT. CDR3 size: 14 residues. The CDR3 sequence is CASSDGQVWDTQYF. The CDR3 DNA is TGTGCCAGCAGTGACGGACAGGTCTGGGATACGCAGTATTTT.

The table lists this clone with a few counts. V and J are TRBV2 and TRBJ2-5; 7 bases are a match to TRBD2. The germline CDR1 and CDR2 sequences are SNHLY and FYNNEI. V was pared by 5 bases and J by 8 bases, with 8 bases of the junction left unmatched. The CDR3 consists of 13 residues. CDR3 nucleotide sequence: TGTGCCAGCAGTCGGGACTACCCCGGCACCCAGTACTTC. It translates to CASSRDYPGTQYF.

This clone was detected only once. The genes are TRBV6-5 and TRBJ1-1, with a possible D match to TRBD1 (6 bases). The germline gives CDR1 MNHEY, CDR2 SVGAGI. The V end was cut by 9 bases, the J end by 1 base, with 12 bases between. The CDR3 has 13 amino acids. CDR3 sequence reads: CASTKQGNTEAFF. CDR3 coding DNA: TGTGCCAGTACGAAACAGGGGAACACTGAAGCTTTCTTT.

CDR3 nucleotides: TGTGCCAGCAGCTCTAGCGCGGGAGGGCCGGGGGCCTACGAGCAGTACTTC. Protein product: CASSSSAGGPGAYEQYF. The gene calls are TRBV7-6 and TRBJ2-7, with TRBD2 matching over 9 bases. The CDR3 contains 17 residues. With V trimmed by 4 bases and J by 2 bases, 12 bases remained unmatched. CDR1 is SGHVS, CDR2 FNYEAQ, per germline.

The chain employs TRBV12-3 or TRBV12-4 and TRBJ1-1; TRBD1 might be the D (5 bases). The CDR3 is made up of 12 amino acids. Trimming took off 6 bases at V and 8 bases at J, with 13 bases between the two ends. The DNA for the CDR3 is TGTGCCAGCAGCCCCTTTCAGGGAGAAGCTTTCTTT. It yields the protein CASSPFQGEAFF.

CDR3 nucleotides: TGTGCCAGCAGCCATCCGACTAGCTTGGATACGCAGTATTTT. Translating it yields CASSHPTSLDTQYF. The V and J genes are TRBV3-1 (or the pseudogene TRBV3-2) and TRBJ2-3, with 7 bases fitting TRBD2. With V trimmed by 3 bases and J by 6 bases, 6 bases remained unmatched. This CDR3 spans 14 amino acids. The germline V gene has CDR1 LGHDT and CDR2 YNNKEL (reference sequence).

This chain joins TRBV7-9 and TRBJ1-1; D remains ambiguous. Germline CDR1 reads SEHNR; CDR2 reads FQNEAQ (reference sequence). This CDR3 is 13 amino acids long. With 0 bases removed from V and 11 bases from J, the gap between germline ends came to 13 bases. This CDR3 reads CASSLAWEIAAFF. The CDR3 DNA reads as TGTGCCAGCAGCTTAGCGTGGGAAATAGCGGCTTTCTTT.

The chain has TRBV7-2 and TRBJ2-7; a weak D match, TRBD2 (6 bases). V dropped 8 bases and J dropped 0 bases, with 11 bases sitting between them. The CDR3 sequence is 13 residues long. CDR1 is SGHTA, CDR2 FQGNSA, per germline. The CDR3 is CASRGENSYEQYF. The CDR3 DNA is TGTGCCAGCCGCGGGGAAAACTCCTACGAGCAGTACTTC. Complete variable domain (other parts from reference TRBV7-2 and TRBJ2-7): GAGVSQSPSNKVTEKGKDVELRCDPISGHTALYWYRQSLGQGLEFLIYFQGNSAPDKSGLPSDRFSAERTGGSVSTLTIQRTQQEDSAVYLCASRGENSYEQYFGPGTRLTVT.

This chain uses TRBV3-1 (or the pseudogene TRBV3-2) with TRBJ2-7, with D possibly matching TRBD1 (6 bases). This CDR3 region has 16 residues. Germline V CDR1 and CDR2: LGHDT, YNNKEL (reference sequence). V lost 4 bases, J lost 2 bases, and 18 bases lay in between. CDR3: CASSRKRPRQAYEQYF. Here the CDR3 DNA reads TGTGCCAGCAGCCGAAAGCGGCCTAGACAGGCCTACGAGCAGTACTTC.

This clone was detected only a few times. CDR3 in DNA: TGCAGCAGCACAGGGGGCAACTCATACAATGAGCAGTTCTTC. This sequence encodes CSSTGGNSYNEQFF. The rearrangement joins TRBV29-1 to TRBJ2-1; 9 positions agree with TRBD1. The CDR3 covers 14 residues. Trimming took 8 bases from V and 4 from J; bases not matched to a gene: 9. From germline, CDR1 is SQVTM and CDR2 ANQGSEA.

This chain links TRBV7-6 with TRBJ2-5; 7 nucleotides agree with TRBD2. Germline loops: CDR1 SGHVS, CDR2 FNYEAQ. This CDR3 region has 13 residues. With V trimmed by 5 bases and J by 2 bases, 2 bases remained unmatched. CDR3 loop: CASSPLAQETQYF. CDR3 DNA sequence: TGTGCCAGCAGCCCACTAGCGCAAGAGACCCAGTACTTC.